These T cell receptor beta chains were read from a single sample in a study of PD-1 blockade in classical Hodgkin lymphoma. This table comes from immunoSEQ multiplex PCR, and its TCRdb copy is limited to in-frame clones, with some not included. The sample yields roughly 28,000 clones, 88% seen once. This material consisted of CD8+ T cells from blood, taken at baseline. The receptors stem from a human donor with classical Hodgkin lymphoma. The CDR3 runs from the conserved cysteine through the conserved F or W. The D gene is left open where the match is weak. Size is omitted from some rows. Given values are once, few, many or a class for expanded clones.

CDR3aa | CDR3nt | d_gene | j_gene | v_gene | abundance
CATSVEQETQYF | TGTGCCACTTCGGTAGAGCAAGAGACCCAGTACTTC | NA | TRBJ2-5 | TRBV5-6 | NA
CASTEGGRAGELFF | TGCGCCAGCACCGAGGGGGGTCGGGCCGGGGAGCTGTTTTTT | NA | TRBJ2-2 | TRBV10-2 | NA
CAIAGVADTQYF | TGTGCCATAGCGGGAGTTGCAGATACGCAGTATTTT | TRBD2 | TRBJ2-3 | TRBV2 | NA
CASSLGTSYNEQFF | TGTGCCAGCAGTTTGGGGACCTCCTACAATGAGCAGTTCTTC | NA | TRBJ2-1 | TRBV9 | NA
CASRGPSVDYGYTF | TGTGCCAGCAGGGGTCCTTCGGTGGACTATGGCTACACCTTC | NA | TRBJ1-2 | TRBV13 | NA
CASTYTGTYAEAFF | TGTGCCAGCACCTATACAGGGACGTACGCTGAAGCTTTCTTT | NA | TRBJ1-1 | TRBV7-9 | NA
CASSHEGQGNGYTF | TGTGCCAGCAGCCACGAGGGACAGGGTAATGGCTACACCTTC | TRBD1 | TRBJ1-2 | TRBV4-2 | NA
CASSFGPSGSRPGELFF | TGCGCCAGCAGCTTCGGTCCTAGCGGGTCCAGACCCGGGGAGCTGTTTTTT | TRBD2 | TRBJ2-2 | TRBV5-1 | NA
CASRYGPLNNEQFF | TGTGCCAGCCGGTATGGCCCGCTGAACAATGAGCAGTTCTTC | NA | TRBJ2-1 | TRBV7-9 | NA
CAALTSGLYNEQFF | TGTGCCGCGTTAACTAGCGGGCTTTACAATGAGCAGTTCTTC | TRBD2 | TRBJ2-1 | TRBV6-1 | NA
CASSVHGLGDQETQYF | TGTGCCAGCAGCGTACACGGACTGGGGGACCAAGAGACCCAGTACTTC | NA | TRBJ2-5 | TRBV9 | NA
CASSLGTFEAFF | TGTGCCAGCAGTTTAGGTACTTTTGAAGCTTTCTTT | NA | TRBJ1-1 | TRBV28 | NA
CASSLVVGETQYF | TGTGCCAGCAGCTTAGTGGTAGGGGAGACCCAGTACTTC | NA | TRBJ2-5 | TRBV7-9 | NA
CASSLTQGSGNTIYF | TGTGCCAGCAGCTTGACTCAGGGCTCTGGAAACACCATATATTTT | NA | TRBJ1-3 | TRBV5-6 | NA
CATRKLGVGVSSGANVLTF | TGTGCCACCAGAAAACTAGGAGTCGGGGTCTCATCTGGGGCCAACGTCCTGACTTTC | NA | TRBJ2-6 | TRBV7-7 | NA
CASGGSGLGYTF | TGTGCCAGCGGGGGCAGCGGACTAGGCTACACCTTC | NA | TRBJ1-2 | TRBV6-5 | NA
CASSWGAEAFF | TGTGCCAGCAGCTGGGGTGCTGAAGCTTTCTTT | NA | TRBJ1-1 | TRBV11-3 | NA
CASSLPEGNTEAFF | TGTGCCAGCAGCTTACCAGAGGGGAACACTGAAGCTTTCTTT | NA | TRBJ1-1 | TRBV7-9 | few
CASSLGSPGTQYF | TGTGCCAGCAGCTTAGGTTCCCCAGGGACCCAGTACTTC | NA | TRBJ2-5 | TRBV7-2 | NA
CASSTGITYEQYF | TGTGCCAGTAGCACAGGGATAACCTACGAGCAGTACTTC | NA | TRBJ2-7 | TRBV19 | once
CASSKGARGYTF | TGTGCCAGCAGTAAAGGGGCCCGTGGCTACACCTTC | NA | TRBJ1-2 | TRBV28 | NA
CASSLYEGQGNTEAFF | TGCGCCAGCAGCCTTTATGAGGGACAGGGGAACACTGAAGCTTTCTTT | TRBD1 | TRBJ1-1 | TRBV4-1 | NA
CASSDSQETQYF | TGTGCCAGCAGTGACAGCCAAGAGACCCAGTACTTC | NA | TRBJ2-5 | TRBV27 | NA
CASSVGTSGRAEQYF | TGTGCCAGCAGTGTGGGGACTAGCGGGAGGGCCGAGCAGTACTTC | TRBD2 | TRBJ2-7 | TRBV2 | NA
CASSPPARPDTQYF | TGTGCCAGCAGCCCTCCCGCTAGACCAGATACGCAGTATTTT | NA | TRBJ2-3 | TRBV5-6 | NA
CASSFRGEKYF | TGTGCCAGCAGTTTTAGGGGTGAGAAGTACTTC | NA | TRBJ2-4 | TRBV27 | NA
CASSLASFPASGRVNEQFF | TGTGCCAGCAGCTTAGCGTCATTCCCGGCTAGCGGGAGAGTTAATGAGCAGTTCTTC | TRBD2 | TRBJ2-1 | TRBV11-2 | NA
CASSMFGVLAEAFF | TGTGCCAGTAGTATGTTTGGGGTTCTCGCTGAAGCTTTCTTT | NA | TRBJ1-1 | TRBV19 | NA
CASSLSRETGNFYEQYF | TGTGCCAGCAGTTTATCCAGGGAGACGGGTAACTTCTACGAGCAGTACTTC | NA | TRBJ2-7 | TRBV2 | NA
CASSEVGLGSYQETQYF | TGTGCCAGCAGTGAAGTGGGACTAGGATCATACCAAGAGACCCAGTACTTC | TRBD2 | TRBJ2-5 | TRBV6-1 | NA
CASSPRLAGVQQFF | TGTGCCAGCAGCCCTCGACTAGCGGGAGTTCAGCAGTTCTTC | TRBD2 | TRBJ2-1 | TRBV7-2 | NA
CASTFLGDRTDTQYF | TGTGCCAGCACCTTCCTCGGGGACAGGACAGATACGCAGTATTTT | TRBD1 | TRBJ2-3 | TRBV28 | NA
CASSLGQLELFF | TGTGCCAGCAGCCTTGGACAGTTGGAGCTGTTTTTT | NA | TRBJ2-2 | TRBV7-6 | NA
CASSQARGAGYEQYF | TGTGCCAGCAGCCAAGCTAGGGGGGCGGGGTACGAGCAGTACTTC | NA | TRBJ2-7 | TRBV14 | NA
CASSPRDVNTGELFF | TGTGCCAGCAGTCCAAGGGACGTGAACACCGGGGAGCTGTTTTTT | NA | TRBJ2-2 | TRBV5-4 | NA
CAWSKIWSSYEQYF | TGTGCCTGGAGTAAAATTTGGAGCTCCTACGAGCAGTACTTC | NA | TRBJ2-7 | TRBV30 | NA
CASSFPGNEQFF | TGTGCCAGCAGTTTCCCGGGCAATGAGCAGTTCTTC | NA | TRBJ2-1 | TRBV27 | NA
CASSRLAYNEQFF | TGTGCTAGCAGCCGGCTAGCCTACAATGAGCAGTTCTTC | NA | TRBJ2-1 | TRBV7-7 | NA
CASSLTRRGSGANVLTF | TGTGCCAGCAGCTTAACTAGGAGAGGCTCTGGGGCCAACGTCCTGACTTTC | NA | TRBJ2-6 | TRBV27 | NA